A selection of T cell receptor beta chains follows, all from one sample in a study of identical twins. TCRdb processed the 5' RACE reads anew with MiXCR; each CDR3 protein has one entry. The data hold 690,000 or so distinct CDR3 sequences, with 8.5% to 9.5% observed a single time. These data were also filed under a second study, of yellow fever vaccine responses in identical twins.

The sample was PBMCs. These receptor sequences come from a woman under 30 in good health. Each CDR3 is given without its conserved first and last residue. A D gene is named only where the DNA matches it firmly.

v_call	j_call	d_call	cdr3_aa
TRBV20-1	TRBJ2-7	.	SARYRAEQY
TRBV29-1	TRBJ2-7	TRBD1	SADRGSEQY
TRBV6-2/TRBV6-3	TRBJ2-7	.	ASTQLPAYEQY
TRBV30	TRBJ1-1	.	AWSFGAEAF
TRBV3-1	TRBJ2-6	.	ASSQAYEPQANSGANVLT
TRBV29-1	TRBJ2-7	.	SVSDGDYEQY
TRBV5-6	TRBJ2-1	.	ASSLSSLGEQF
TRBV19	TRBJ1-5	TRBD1	ASSTHKGQGNQPQH
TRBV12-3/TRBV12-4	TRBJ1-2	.	ASSSSGNYGYT
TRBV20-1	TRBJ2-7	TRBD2	SVTSGSTEQY
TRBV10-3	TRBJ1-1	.	AIGAGLLNTEAF